Listed here are 15 T cell receptor beta chains from one sample, sequenced in a study of shared clonotypes between healthy human individuals. The naive CD8 fraction comprised CD45RO-negative cells positively selected for CCR7 and excluded terminally differentiated effector memory CD45RA+ cells. The table came from immunoSEQ multiplex PCR; TCRdb's copy has only in-frame clones and leaves some out. The sample lists around 600,000 clones, roughly 95% seen once, with over 0.1% in the top ten. Sequencing was done on a sample of naive CD8+ T cells sorted from blood. The receptors come from a woman aged 25 to 39 in good health.

This chain joins TRBV5-1 and TRBJ2-7, with 9 bases matching TRBD1. Germline CDR1 reads SGHRS; CDR2 reads YFSETQ. V trimming: 3 bases; J trimming: 5 bases; junction bases outside the gene matches: 6. The CDR3 is 14 amino acids. CDR3 protein: CASSWGQGSHEQYF. The CDR3 DNA reads TGCGCCAGCAGCTGGGGACAGGGAAGCCACGAGCAGTACTTC. The variable domain in full, completed from reference TRBV5-1 and TRBJ2-7, reads KAGVTQTPRYLIKTRGQQVTLSCSPISGHRSVSWYQQTPGQGLQFLFEYFSETQRNKGNFPGRFSGRQFSNSRSEMNVSTLELGDSALYLCASSWGQGSHEQYFGPGTRLTVT.

The chain joins TRBV5-6 to TRBJ2-7; tentative D call: TRBD1 (5 bases). With 1 base removed from V and 0 bases from J, the gap between germline ends came to 11 bases. The CDR3 totals 15 residues. Germline V gene data show CDR1 as SGHDT and CDR2 as YYEEEE. The CDR3 spells CASSLYRTFSYEQYF. The CDR3 nucleotides are TGTGCCAGCAGCTTGTACAGGACCTTCTCCTACGAGCAGTACTTC. The variable domain in full, completed from reference TRBV5-6 and TRBJ2-7, reads DAGVTQSPTHLIKTRGQQVTLRCSPKSGHDTVSWYQQALGQGPQFIFQYYEEEERQRGNFPDRFSGHQFPNYSSELNVNALLLGDSALYLCASSLYRTFSYEQYFGPGTRLTVT.

This chain joins TRBV18 and TRBJ2-1; D remains ambiguous. V shed 5 bases and J shed 2 bases, with 4 bases lying between them. The CDR3 covers 12 residues. In germline, CDR1 is KGHSH, CDR2 LQKENI. The CDR3 nucleotides are TGTGCCAGCTCAGCTACCTACAATGAGCAGTTCTTC. Amino acid sequence: CASSATYNEQFF.

This chain uses TRBV4-2 with TRBJ2-7, with 11 nucleotides matching TRBD2. The V gene's germline CDR1 is LGHNA and CDR2 YNFKEQ. This CDR3 has 18 amino acids. The V and J ends lost 0 bases and 1 base, in that order; junction bases with no gene match: 8. CDR3 nucleotide sequence: TGTGCCAGCAGCCAAGAGGCCTCTAGCGGGAGGCCGTCCTACGAGCAGTACTTC. Translating gives CASSQEASSGRPSYEQYF.

This chain connects TRBV28 to TRBJ2-5; possible D gene TRBD1, 5 bases. The V gene lost 6 bases and the J gene lost 4 bases, with 12 bases spanning the gap. The CDR3 has 13 amino acids. CDR1 and CDR2 (germline): MDHEN, SYDVKM. The CDR3 DNA reads TGTGCCAGCAGCTACAGGTTTGGAGAGACCCAGTACTTC. This encodes CASSYRFGETQYF.

CDR3 residues: CASRGRLSGRNTEAFF. CDR3 bases: TGTGCCAGCAGAGGGAGATTGTCGGGACGGAACACTGAAGCTTTCTTT. The chain recombines TRBV7-9 with TRBJ1-1; weak D call: TRBD1 (5 bases). The length of the CDR3 is 16 residues. V lost 6 bases, J lost 1 base, and 18 bases lay in between. The germline V gene encodes CDR1 SEHNR and CDR2 FQNEAQ (reference sequence).

J is TRBJ2-3 and V is TRBV9; 8 bases map to TRBD2. Trimming took 3 bases from V and 1 from J; bases not matched to a gene: 10. Germline loops: CDR1 SGDLS, CDR2 YYNGEE. This CDR3 has 17 residues. Here the CDR3 DNA reads TGTGCCAGCAGCGCGCCTACCCTAGCGGGCGGCACAGATACGCAGTATTTT. Residues: CASSAPTLAGGTDTQYF.

J is TRBJ1-1 and V is TRBV7-9, with 7 bases aligning to TRBD1. V was pared by 4 bases and J by 4 bases, with 9 bases of the junction left unmatched. Looked up from germline, CDR1 is SEHNR and CDR2 is FQNEAQ (reference sequence). This CDR3 has 15 residues. This chain's CDR3 is CASSSPTGYGTEAFF. Here the CDR3 DNA reads TGTGCCAGCAGCTCTCCGACAGGGTACGGCACTGAAGCTTTCTTT.

The V and J genes are TRBV5-1 and TRBJ2-7, with TRBD1 identical over 7 bases. Germline V CDR1 and CDR2: SGHRS, YFSETQ. V was pared by 4 bases and J by 5 bases, with 12 bases of the junction left unmatched. There are 15 residues in the CDR3. The CDR3 sequence: CASSPDYRGAHEQYF. For the CDR3, the DNA is TGCGCCAGCAGCCCAGACTACAGGGGTGCCCACGAGCAGTACTTC.

The chain recombines TRBV14 with TRBJ2-1, with 9 bases matching TRBD2. The germline V gene encodes CDR1 SGHDN and CDR2 FVKESK. CDR3 length equals 14 residues. Unmatched junction bases numbered 4, after V lost 1 base and J lost 9 bases. Here the CDR3 reads CASSQVAGEGEQFF. Here the CDR3 DNA reads TGTGCCAGCAGCCAAGTAGCGGGAGAAGGTGAGCAGTTCTTC.

The chain couples TRBV21-1 to TRBJ2-7; TRBD2, as called in the table, went unchecked against the DNA. TRBV21-1 corresponds to a pseudogene. The CDR3 has 16 residues. For the CDR3, the DNA is TGTGCCAGCAGCAGAATAGGAGCGGGAAGGTCCTACGAGCAGTACTTC. Its protein product is CASSRIGAGRSYEQYF.

V gene TRBV28 combines with J gene TRBJ1-1; TRBD1 is a possible D gene (5 bases). The CDR3 runs 13 residues. Germline V gives CDR1 MDHEN, CDR2 SYDVKM. V was cut by 7 bases and J by 0 bases, with 9 bases left in between. This CDR3 is CASTDSLNTEAFF. CDR3 coding DNA: TGTGCCAGCACCGACAGCCTGAACACTGAAGCTTTCTTT.

The CDR3 coding sequence is TGCGCCAGCGGGACAGGGGACGAGCTAGAGACCCAGTACTTC. Protein product: CASGTGDELETQYF. The V and J genes are TRBV5-1 and TRBJ2-5; TRBD1 matches at 10 bases. Trimming cost V 7 bases and J 4 bases; bases outside gene matches: 7. From germline, CDR1 is SGHRS and CDR2 YFSETQ. CDR3 length: 14 amino acids.

In this sample, this clone turned up once. The chain recombines TRBV15 with TRBJ2-1, with D perhaps matching TRBD2 (5 bases). CDR3 length equals 15 residues. Germline-derived CDR1 and CDR2 are LNHNV and YYDKDF (reference sequence). The V end lost 3 bases, the J end lost 7 bases, and 16 bases lay between the germline ends. The CDR3 loop reads CATSSLASTNNEQFF. The CDR3 DNA reads as TGTGCCACCAGCAGCTTAGCGAGTACGAATAATGAGCAGTTCTTC.

The V call is TRBV13, the J call TRBJ1-4; D is ambiguous. V was shortened by 0 bases and J by 5 bases, with 7 bases between the two germline ends. In germline, CDR1 is PRHDT, CDR2 FYEKMQ (reference sequence). The CDR3 is 14 amino acids. CDR3 residues: CASSLGTTNEKLFF. Written as DNA, the CDR3 is TGTGCCAGCAGCTTAGGTACGACGAATGAAAAACTGTTTTTT.